This is a list of T cell receptor beta chains from one sample in a study of metastatic and nonmetastatic thyroid tumors. MiXCR was used by TCRdb to re-call the PCR reads. The sample lists under 35,000 clones; about a sixth were seen once. Sequencing was done on a sample of blood. The receptors come from a female donor with papillary thyroid cancer or a benign thyroid nodule (not recorded which). Some clones in this sample may be carry-over from other donors' samples. Each CDR3 is given with its conserved first and last residue. D genes are given only for firm matches. A row's size may be missing; if present it is once, few, many or a size class.

clone_size	d_call	v_call	j_call	cdr3_nt	cdr3_aa
many	NA	TRBV6-2/TRBV6-3	TRBJ2-7	TGTGCCAGCAGTTCGGGGGATGGCGAGCAGTACTTC	CASSSGDGEQYF
many	NA	TRBV7-3	TRBJ2-2	TGTGCCAGCAGCCTAGAGTTTTCCGGGGAGCTGTTTTTT	CASSLEFSGELFF
many	TRBD2	TRBV10-3	TRBJ2-6	TGTGCCATCAGTCAACTTAGCGGGTCATCTGGGGCCAACGTCCCGACTTTC	CAISQLSGSSGANVPTF
many	NA	TRBV7-3	TRBJ2-7	TGTGCCAGCAGCTTAAGTAAAAGGCGATACTCCTACGAGCAGTACTTC	CASSLSKRRYSYEQYF
many	NA	TRBV28	TRBJ2-7	TGTGCCAGCAGTCCCTTGAGGGCCGAGCAGTACTTC	CASSPLRAEQYF
many	NA	TRBV2	TRBJ2-3	TGTGCCACCGGAGGGGGTAGCGGAAGCCTCACAGATACGCAGTATTTT	CATGGGSGSLTDTQYF
many	NA	TRBV5-5	TRBJ1-4	TGTGCCAGCAGCTCGTTGACTGCAGGGTCTAATGAAAAACTGTTTTTT	CASSSLTAGSNEKLFF
NA	NA	TRBV5-1	TRBJ1-1	TGCGCCAGCAGCTGGGGTGACATTGAAGACACTGAAGCTTTCTTT	CASSWGDIEDTEAFF
many	TRBD2	TRBV27	TRBJ2-1	TGTGCCAGCAGTTTAATACAGACTAGCGGGGGGTCCGATGAGCAGTTCTTC	CASSLIQTSGGSDEQFF
many	NA	TRBV4-3	TRBJ1-6	TGCGCCAGCAGCCAGGGCAGGGAAAATTCACCCCTCCACTTT	CASSQGRENSPLHF
NA	NA	TRBV5-6	TRBJ2-5	TGTGCCAGCAGCTTACCAGGCCCCGAGAACCAGTACTTC	CASSLPGPENQYF
many	NA	TRBV7-2	TRBJ2-7	TGTGCCAGCAGCACCAGAAGGGGCTCCTACGAGCAGTACTTC	CASSTRRGSYEQYF
NA	TRBD2	TRBV20-1	TRBJ2-7	TGCAGTGCTCGATGGGCCGGACTAGACTCCTCCGAGCAGTACTTC	CSARWAGLDSSEQYF
many	TRBD2	TRBV20-1	TRBJ2-2	TGCAGTGCTAGAGTACCCGGGACTAGTACCGGGGAGCTGTTTTTT	CSARVPGTSTGELFF
NA	TRBD1	TRBV4-3	TRBJ2-7	TGCGCCAGCAGCCAGGGGACAGGCGACCACTACGAGCAGTACTTC	CASSQGTGDHYEQYF
NA	TRBD2	TRBV3-1	TRBJ2-3	TGTGCCAGCAGTCACGCCGGGACTAGCGGTCATACGCAGTATTTT	CASSHAGTSGHTQYF
many	TRBD2	TRBV5-1	TRBJ2-7	TGCGCCAGCAGAGGGACTAGCGGGAACTCCTACGAGCAGTACTTC	CASRGTSGNSYEQYF
many	TRBD1	TRBV2	TRBJ1-1	TGTGCCAGCAGCGCGCAGGGACAGGGTCTAGGACAAGCTTTCTTT	CASSAQGQGLGQAFF
many	NA	TRBV6-2/TRBV6-3	TRBJ2-1	TGTGCCAGCAGTTATGGGGTGCCCTCCTACAATGAGCAGTTCTTC	CASSYGVPSYNEQFF
medium-sized	NA	TRBV20-1	TRBJ2-7	TGCAGTGCTCCCGTACACGGAAAATCCACCTACGAGCAGTACTTC	CSAPVHGKSTYEQYF
many	NA	TRBV20-1	TRBJ2-7	TGCAGTGCTGAAAAACAAGACGAGCAGTACTTC	CSAEKQDEQYF
many	NA	TRBV9	TRBJ2-1	TGTGCCAGCAGCGTCCAGGAGGGGAACGGTGAGCAGTTCTTC	CASSVQEGNGEQFF
many	TRBD1	TRBV5-6	TRBJ2-3	TGTGCCAGCAGCACCCAGGGACAGGGGTTGAGTACGCAGTATTTT	CASSTQGQGLSTQYF
many	NA	TRBV28	TRBJ1-5	TGTGCCAGTTCGACCCCGGGCCAGCCCCAGCATTTT	CASSTPGQPQHF
NA	NA	TRBV7-4	TRBJ1-5	TGTGCCAGCAGCTTAGGACAGGCTGGGCATCAGCCCCAGCATTTT	CASSLGQAGHQPQHF
many	TRBD2	TRBV6-1	TRBJ2-5	TGTGCCAGCAGCGCCGGGGGACTAGCAGAGACCCAGTACTTC	CASSAGGLAETQYF
many	TRBD2	TRBV20-1	TRBJ2-1	TGCAGTGCTACCAGACTAGCGGGGAGCTCCTACAATGAGCAGTTCTTC	CSATRLAGSSYNEQFF
many	TRBD2	TRBV2	TRBJ2-7	TGTGCCAGCAGGGAGACTAGCAGCTCCTACGAGCAGTACTTC	CASRETSSSYEQYF
many	TRBD1	TRBV5-1	TRBJ2-2	TGCGCCAGCGGCGCCGGGACAGGGAACACCGGGGAGCTGTTTTTT	CASGAGTGNTGELFF
few	NA	TRBV4-3	TRBJ1-2	TGCGCCAGCAGCCACCAGCAAGAGGACTATGGCTGCACCTTC	CASSHQQEDYGCTF
many	NA	TRBV6-1	TRBJ1-4	TGTGCCAGCAGTGAACTAGGCGGAGGTGAAAAACTGTTTTTT	CASSELGGGEKLFF
medium-sized	NA	TRBV6-1	TRBJ2-1	TGTGCCAGCAGTGGAAGCGGTTCCTCCTACAATGAGCAGTTCTTC	CASSGSGSSYNEQFF
NA	TRBD1	TRBV27	TRBJ1-6	TGTGCCAGCAGTTCAAGGCAGCGTGACAGGGGTTCGCCCCTCCACTTT	CASSSRQRDRGSPLHF
many	NA	TRBV28	TRBJ1-6	TGTGCCGGAAAATCAGGGGAGGAGGTTTCACCCCTCCACTTT	CAGKSGEEVSPLHF
many	NA	TRBV10-1	TRBJ2-1	TGCGCCAGCAGCAACCTCCCCTGGGAAAGTGAGCAGTTCTTC	CASSNLPWESEQFF
many	NA	TRBV6-2/TRBV6-3	TRBJ1-1	TGTGCCAGCAGTTACTCGGCAGAGAACACTGAAGCTTTCTTT	CASSYSAENTEAFF
many	NA	TRBV2	TRBJ2-7	TGTGCCAGCAGTGAGTACAGAGGGGGGCAGTACTTC	CASSEYRGGQYF
many	TRBD1	TRBV7-2	TRBJ1-5	TGTGCCAGCAGCCGTCAGGGGGGAAATCAGCCCCAGCATTTT	CASSRQGGNQPQHF
many	TRBD1	TRBV7-2	TRBJ2-1	TGTGCCAGCAGCTTATGGGACAGAGATAACAATGAGCAGTTCTTC	CASSLWDRDNNEQFF
NA	NA	TRBV20-1	TRBJ1-5	TGCAGTGCTATTAGGGGGGCAGCGAGCAATCGGCCCCAGCATTTT	CSAIRGAASNRPQHF
medium-sized	TRBD1	TRBV27	TRBJ2-7	TGTGCCAGCAAGAGGGGGCAATACGAGCAGTACTTC	CASKRGQYEQYF
many	NA	TRBV9	TRBJ2-7	TGTGCCAGCAGCCCCGGATGGGCGGAAGAGCAGTACTTC	CASSPGWAEEQYF
many	NA	TRBV20-1	TRBJ2-5	TGCAGTGCCCTGGCAGCCACCCAAGAGACCCAGTACTTC	CSALAATQETQYF
NA	NA	TRBV7-2	TRBJ1-1	TGTGCCAGCAGCTTTTCGACATGTAACACTGAAGCTTTCTTT	CASSFSTCNTEAFF
few	TRBD1	TRBV6-1	TRBJ2-7	TGTGCCAGCCGTGGAGGACAGGGGAGCGAGCAGTACTTC	CASRGGQGSEQYF
many	NA	TRBV28	TRBJ1-1	TGTGCCAGCAGTAACCGACCGATTGAAGCTTTCTTT	CASSNRPIEAFF
many	NA	TRBV5-6	TRBJ2-3	TGTGCCAGCACCCCGGGGGTTTCAGATACGCAGTATTTT	CASTPGVSDTQYF
many	TRBD1	TRBV4-3	TRBJ2-1	TGCGCCAGCAGCCAGGACAGGGAGGCCTACAATGAGCAGTTCTTC	CASSQDREAYNEQFF
many	TRBD1	TRBV18	TRBJ1-2	TGTGCCAGCTCACCAGGGACAGGAGACTTCTATGGCTACACCTTC	CASSPGTGDFYGYTF
many	TRBD1	TRBV28	TRBJ1-5	TGTGCCAGCAGCCAGGGGGGGGCGTTCAATCAGCCCCAGCATTTT	CASSQGGAFNQPQHF
few	TRBD1	TRBV27	TRBJ1-4	TGTGCCAGCAGTGCCGGGACAGGGATTGAAAAACTGTTTTTT	CASSAGTGIEKLFF
many	NA	TRBV5-4	TRBJ1-1	TGTGCCAGCGGATTCGGGTCTGGTGAAGCTTTCTTT	CASGFGSGEAFF
many	NA	TRBV20-1	TRBJ1-1	TGCAGTGCCCCAAAGGGGGGCGCGAGGAAGAACACTGAAGCTTTCTTT	CSAPKGGARKNTEAFF
many	NA	TRBV20-1	TRBJ2-2	TGCAGTGCTATTTTACCTAGCACCGGGGAGCTGTTTTTT	CSAILPSTGELFF
many	NA	TRBV20-1	TRBJ1-6	TGCAGTGCTAGAGGGTCGGGGATGTCCTATACCGCACCCCTCCACTTT	CSARGSGMSYTAPLHF
many	TRBD1	TRBV20-1	TRBJ1-5	TGCAGTGCTAGAGACCCCGGGACAGAAATTCAGCCCCAGCATTTT	CSARDPGTEIQPQHF
NA	TRBD2	TRBV13	TRBJ2-7	TGTGCCAGCAGCCCCCAATCGGGGGGGTTGAATGAGCAGTACTTC	CASSPQSGGLNEQYF
NA	NA	TRBV4-1	TRBJ1-5	TGCGCCAGCAGCCAAGATCTTGGGTGGGTCCAGCCCCAGCATTTT	CASSQDLGWVQPQHF
few	TRBD1	TRBV12-3/TRBV12-4	TRBJ2-7	TGTGCCAGCAACCCGGGACAGTCTATTCTCGAGCAGTACTTC	CASNPGQSILEQYF
many	TRBD1	TRBV12-3/TRBV12-4	TRBJ1-2	TGTGCCAGCAGCAACCGGGACAGGGGTTATGGCTACACCTTC	CASSNRDRGYGYTF